This T cell receptor beta chain was captured in a study of OX40 agonist ivuxolimab in advanced cancers. The method was immunoSEQ multiplex PCR; TCRdb's version includes in-frame clones alone and lacks a portion of them. Of tens of thousands of clones in the sample, approximately 87% were seen once. Trimming took 0 bases from V and 0 from J, leaving 5 bases between them. The length of the CDR3 is 14 residues. Germline values: CDR1 SGHRS, CDR2 YFSETQ. Turning to this clone: Its antigen is currently unknown.

Study results and limitations: CD8+ T cells showed, on average, more clonal expansion than CD4+ cells.

The rearrangement joins TRBV5-1 to TRBJ2-3; D is uncertain. Sequences were derived from CD4+ or CD8+ T cells sorted from blood, sampled in a trial of the OX40 agonist ivuxolimab. This sequence was found in an adult with an advanced solid tumor such as melanoma, head and neck, liver or kidney cancer. The CDR3 protein is CASSLGQSTDTQYF. The CDR3 DNA reads TGCGCCAGCAGCTTGGGGCAGAGCACAGATACGCAGTATTTT.